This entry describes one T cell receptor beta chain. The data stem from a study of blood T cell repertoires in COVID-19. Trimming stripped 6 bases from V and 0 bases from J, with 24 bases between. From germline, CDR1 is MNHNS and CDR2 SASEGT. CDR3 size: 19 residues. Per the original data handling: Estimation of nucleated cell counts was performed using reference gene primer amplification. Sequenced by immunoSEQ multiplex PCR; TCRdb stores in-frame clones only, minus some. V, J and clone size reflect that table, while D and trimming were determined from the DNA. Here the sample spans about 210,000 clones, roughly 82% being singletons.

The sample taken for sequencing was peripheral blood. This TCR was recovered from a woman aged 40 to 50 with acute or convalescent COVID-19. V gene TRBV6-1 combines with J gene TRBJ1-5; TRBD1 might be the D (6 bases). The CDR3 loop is CASREQGGAAFYSNQPQHF. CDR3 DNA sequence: TGTGCCAGCAGAGAACAGGGAGGGGCGGCTTTTTATAGCAATCAGCCCCAGCATTTT.